This T cell receptor (beta chain) was retrieved from a study of OX40 agonist ivuxolimab in advanced cancers. The germline CDR1 and CDR2 sequences are SGHNT and YENEEA. This CDR3 is 16 amino acids long. V shed 2 bases and J 3 bases; nucleotides not matched to a gene: 6. Study observations and caveats: The investigators did not determine what antigen specificity the expanded peripheral T cells had.

The method was immunoSEQ multiplex PCR; TCRdb's version includes in-frame clones alone and lacks a portion of them. Counted here are under 85,000 clones, about 86% occurring once; the ten biggest clones make up under 2.5%. Of note for this clone: Its cognate antigen is unknown.

The specimen comprised CD4+ or CD8+ T cells sorted from blood, sampled in a trial of the OX40 agonist ivuxolimab. The V call is TRBV11-3, the J call TRBJ2-5; 10 nucleotides agree with TRBD2. This TCR came from an adult with an advanced solid tumor such as melanoma, head and neck, liver or kidney cancer. CDR3 region: CASSLKGLAGEETQYF. The CDR3 DNA sequence: TGTGCCAGCAGCTTAAAGGGGCTAGCGGGAGAAGAGACCCAGTACTTC.